There are many counts of the clone carrying this T cell receptor beta chain. This record belongs to a study of early T cells in non-severe SARS-CoV-2 infection. Background on the study: Whole-blood bulk RNA, unsorted, was sequenced, and chains were unpaired.

Germline-derived CDR1 and CDR2 are SEHNR and FQNEAQ (reference sequence). This CDR3 is built from 18 residues. J gave up 4 bases and V 6 bases, and 11 bases lay outside the gene matches. Unique molecular identifiers tagged individual cDNA molecules. MiXCR, run by TCRdb on the 5' RACE reads, gives a single entry per CDR3 protein. The sample carries tens of thousands of distinct CDR3 sequences, around 5.8% recorded once. The V gene is TRBV7-9, the J gene TRBJ2-2, with 13 positions matching TRBD2. The specimen was whole blood. The sequence came from an adult who was a healthcare worker with PCR-confirmed SARS-CoV-2 infection or an uninfected control (not recorded which). The CDR3 loop is CASSSLGGLAGSTGELFF. The CDR3 DNA follows: TGTGCCAGCAGTTCCCTGGGGGGACTAGCGGGGTCCACCGGGGAGCTGTTTTTT.